Following are 22 T cell receptor beta chains from one sample sequenced in a study of Ad26.COV2.S vaccination and SARS-CoV-2 variants. Generated by immunoSEQ multiplex PCR, the TCRdb table keeps only in-frame clones and is missing some. The table shows 250,000 or so clones, with 87% occurring only once. Treatment here: around 19 received Ad26.COV2.S at low or high dose, single or two shots; about 5 received placebo; per-sample allocation not given. Specimen acquisition occurred on day 63 following the initial vaccine or placebo injection. Sequencing used peripheral blood, obtained in a trial of Ad26.COV2.S vaccine versus placebo. The origin of the receptors is a person between 18 and 65 years old who received the Ad26.COV2.S COVID-19 vaccine or a placebo.

This clone was detected a few times. The chain carries TRBV6-5 and TRBJ1-1, with D tentatively TRBD1 (5 bases). V shed 5 bases and J shed 3 bases, with 16 bases lying between them. CDR1 is MNHEY, CDR2 SVGAGI, per germline. CDR3 length equals 15 residues. CDR3: CASSPYPGAYTEAFF. The DNA for the CDR3 is TGTGCCAGCAGTCCCTACCCCGGGGCCTACACTGAAGCTTTCTTT.

V usage is TRBV7-9 and J usage is TRBJ1-5, with D hard to call. CDR1 SEHNR and CDR2 FQNEAQ come from the germline V gene (reference sequence). Trimming removed 2 bases at V and 5 bases at J, with 4 bases between. The CDR3 is 12 amino acids. In DNA, the CDR3 is TGTGCCAGCAGCTTACAGGATCAGCCCCAGCATTTT. It codes for CASSLQDQPQHF.

The chain's CDR3 is CASSLIGTSHFDTQYF. The DNA for the CDR3 is TGTGCCAGCAGCTTAATAGGGACTAGCCATTTCGATACGCAGTATTTT. V usage is TRBV7-2 and J usage is TRBJ2-3, with TRBD2 identical over 9 bases. This CDR3 region has 16 residues. Per germline, CDR1 SGHTA and CDR2 FQGNSA. V lost 2 bases and J lost 6; bases outside the gene matches: 9.

This chain links TRBV7-9 with TRBJ2-6; D gene ambiguous. CDR3 length: 15 residues. V was trimmed by 4 bases and J by 1 base, leaving 8 bases between them. Germline values: CDR1 SEHNR, CDR2 FQNEAQ (reference sequence). CDR3 sequence: CASSSVGSGANVLTF. For the CDR3, the DNA is TGTGCCAGCAGCTCAGTAGGGTCTGGGGCCAACGTCCTGACTTTC.

The chain couples TRBV5-1 to TRBJ2-7; 9 bases align to TRBD1. Per the germline V gene, CDR1 is SGHRS and CDR2 is YFSETQ. The CDR3 totals 17 residues. V shed 4 bases and J 1 base; nucleotides not matched to a gene: 12. The CDR3 loop reads CASSQPVTGQGSYEQYF. As DNA, the CDR3 is TGCGCCAGCAGCCAACCTGTTACGGGACAGGGTTCCTACGAGCAGTACTTC.

The CDR3 DNA sequence: TGTGCCTGTCCGGCGGCCAGCAGCTCTGGAAACACCATATATTTT. As protein: CACPAASSSGNTIYF. The J gene is TRBJ1-3, the V gene TRBV30; D gene uncertain. Per germline, CDR1 GTSNPN and CDR2 SVGIG (reference sequence). The CDR3 contains 15 residues. V lost 6 bases, J lost 0 bases, and 15 bases lay in between.

This clone came up a few times. The chain carries TRBV27 and TRBJ1-1; D unclear. CDR3 size: 14 residues. CDR1 and CDR2 from the germline V gene are MNHEY and SMNVEV (reference sequence). The V end lost 6 bases, the J end lost 5 bases, and 16 bases lay between the germline ends. For the CDR3, the DNA is TGTGCCAGCAGGCCGGACGGGGTGGGGACTGAAGCTTTCTTT. It translates to CASRPDGVGTEAFF.

CDR3 loop: CASSFRTSHIENYGYTF. DNA of the CDR3: TGTGCCAGCAGTTTTAGGACAAGTCACATAGAGAACTATGGCTACACCTTC. The V gene is TRBV6-2 or TRBV6-3, the J gene TRBJ1-2; tentatively, D is TRBD1 (5 bases). V lost 4 bases and J lost 2, with 20 bases in between. Germline CDR1 MNHEY, CDR2 SVGEGT. The CDR3 covers 17 residues.

This chain links TRBV6-2 or TRBV6-3 with TRBJ2-7; the D gene is possibly TRBD1 (7 bases). With 5 bases removed from V and 2 bases from J, the gap between germline ends came to 13 bases. The germline V gene encodes CDR1 MNHEY and CDR2 SVGEGT. This CDR3 is built from 14 residues. This CDR3 is CASSHQGGTYEQYF. The CDR3 nucleotides are TGTGCCAGCAGTCACCAGGGGGGCACCTACGAGCAGTACTTC.

The rearrangement links TRBV7-2 to TRBJ1-3, with unresolved D. CDR3 length: 18 amino acids. Trimming removed 2 bases at V and 0 bases at J, with 17 bases between. Germline CDR1 reads SGHTA; CDR2 reads FQGNSA. In nucleotides, the CDR3 is TGTGCCAGCAGCTTAAACCCGGGAGGGCTCCACTCTGGAAACACCATATATTTT. Protein: CASSLNPGGLHSGNTIYF. Drawing the rest from reference TRBV7-2 and TRBJ1-3, the complete variable domain is GAGVSQSPSNKVTEKGKDVELRCDPISGHTALYWYRQSLGQGLEFLIYFQGNSAPDKSGLPSDRFSAERTGGSVSTLTIQRTQQEDSAVYLCASSLNPGGLHSGNTIYFGEGSWLTVV.

The gene calls are TRBV18 and TRBJ1-3, with a possible D match to TRBD1 (5 bases). The CDR3 loop spans 15 amino acids. Germline-derived CDR1 and CDR2 are KGHSH and LQKENI. The ends were cut back, 4 bases at V and 0 bases at J, with 10 bases in the middle. CDR3 DNA sequence: TGTGCCAGCTCACAGACAGAGCACTCTGGAAACACCATATATTTT. It translates to CASSQTEHSGNTIYF. Filled out from reference TRBV18 and TRBJ1-3, the complete variable domain reads NAGVMQNPRHLVRRRGQEARLRCSPMKGHSHVYWYRQLPEEGLKFMVYLQKENIIDESGMPKERFSAEFPKEGPSILRIQQVVRGDSAAYFCASSQTEHSGNTIYFGEGSWLTVV.

The chain joins TRBV4-2 to TRBJ2-1, with 9 bases fitting TRBD2. The V gene's germline CDR1 is LGHNA and CDR2 YNFKEQ. This CDR3 region has 17 residues. The V and J ends lost 0 bases and 7 bases, in that order; junction bases with no gene match: 10. The CDR3 coding sequence is TGTGCCAGCAGCCAAGATCCGAGGTTAGCGGGGGAAAATGAGCAGTTCTTC. Its protein product is CASSQDPRLAGENEQFF.

The V call is TRBV27, the J call TRBJ2-5; D possibly corresponds to TRBD1 (6 bases). The CDR3 runs 14 residues. With 5 bases removed from V and 2 bases from J, the gap between germline ends came to 12 bases. CDR1 and CDR2 from the germline V gene are MNHEY and SMNVEV (reference sequence). The CDR3 loop reads CASSPHRVQETQYF. As DNA, the CDR3 is TGTGCCAGCAGTCCCCACAGGGTTCAAGAGACCCAGTACTTC.

The chain uses TRBV6-1 and TRBJ1-2; TRBD1 is a possible D gene (6 bases). Trimming shortened V by 7 bases and J by 0 bases, and 15 bases separated the two germline ends. The germline V gene has CDR1 MNHNS and CDR2 SASEGT. The CDR3 consists of 15 residues. The CDR3 DNA reads TGTGCCAGCAATGTCAGGGGATTTTCTAACTATGGCTACACCTTC. Residues: CASNVRGFSNYGYTF.

V is TRBV6-4 and J is TRBJ2-3; the match to TRBD1 covers 8 bases. In germline, CDR1 is MRHNA, CDR2 SNTAGT. The CDR3 runs 16 residues. V gave up 6 bases and J gave up 1 base; unmatched junction bases: 9. The CDR3 protein is CASSATGGRGTDTQYF. DNA of the CDR3: TGTGCCAGCAGCGCCACAGGGGGAAGGGGCACAGATACGCAGTATTTT.

This chain connects TRBV12-3 or TRBV12-4 to TRBJ1-4; D gene unclear. The CDR3 is made up of 13 amino acids. Trimming took off 6 bases at V and 6 bases at J, with 11 bases between the two ends. For the CDR3, the DNA is TGTGCCAGCAGGAAGGGTAGCTATGAAAAACTGTTTTTT. It yields the protein CASRKGSYEKLFF.

This chain connects TRBV10-3 to TRBJ2-5; D is unresolved. The V end lost 4 bases, the J end lost 1 base, and 4 bases lay between the germline ends. In germline, CDR1 is ENHRY, CDR2 SYGVKD. CDR3 length: 12 residues. CDR3: CAISGAQETQYF. The DNA of the CDR3 is TGTGCCATCAGTGGCGCCCAAGAGACCCAGTACTTC.

This chain uses TRBV5-1 with TRBJ1-2; 9 bases match TRBD1. Per the germline V gene, CDR1 is SGHRS and CDR2 is YFSETQ. This CDR3 region has 14 residues. V was pared by 3 bases and J by 7 bases, with 7 bases of the junction left unmatched. CDR3 sequence reads: CASSWGQGEAGYTF. CDR3 nucleotides: TGCGCCAGCAGCTGGGGACAGGGAGAGGCTGGCTACACCTTC.

The rearrangement links TRBV4-3 to TRBJ2-3; 12 nucleotides match TRBD2. The V gene's germline CDR1 is LGHNA and CDR2 YSLEER. Trimming took 2 bases from V and 3 from J; bases not matched to a gene: 9. The CDR3 consists of 18 residues. The CDR3, as DNA: TGCGCCAGCAGCCAAAGACTAGCGGGAGACCTTGGAACAGATACGCAGTATTTT. Residues: CASSQRLAGDLGTDTQYF.

This clone was seen only once. The chain links TRBV24-1 to TRBJ2-2; D tentatively fits TRBD1 or TRBD2 (5 bases each). The germline V gene has CDR1 KGHDR and CDR2 SFDVKD. Deletions cut 6 bases from V and 4 bases from J, with 11 bases between. This CDR3 spans 14 amino acids. The CDR3 DNA reads TGTGCCACCAGTCTTACCGGGGCCACCGGGGAGCTGTTTTTT. It encodes CATSLTGATGELFF.

This clone was seen just once. The rearrangement joins TRBV30 to TRBJ2-3; D may be TRBD1 (6 bases). Germline lookup yields CDR1 GTSNPN and CDR2 SVGIG (reference sequence). The CDR3 is 13 amino acids. V dropped 4 bases and J dropped 2 bases, with 10 bases sitting between them. The CDR3 protein is CAWTGALTDTQYF. The CDR3 region has the DNA TGTGCCTGGACAGGGGCCCTCACAGATACGCAGTATTTT.

This clone was observed a few times. The chain combines TRBV6-2 or TRBV6-3 with TRBJ2-7, with TRBD1 matching over 11 bases. Trimming at V came to 1 base and at J to 0 bases, leaving 5 bases not matched to a gene. The CDR3 length is 17 residues. The V gene's germline CDR1 is MNHEY and CDR2 SVGEGT. The CDR3 DNA reads as TGTGCCAGCAGTTACTTGGGACAGGGGGTGAGCTCCTACGAGCAGTACTTC. Its translation is CASSYLGQGVSSYEQYF.